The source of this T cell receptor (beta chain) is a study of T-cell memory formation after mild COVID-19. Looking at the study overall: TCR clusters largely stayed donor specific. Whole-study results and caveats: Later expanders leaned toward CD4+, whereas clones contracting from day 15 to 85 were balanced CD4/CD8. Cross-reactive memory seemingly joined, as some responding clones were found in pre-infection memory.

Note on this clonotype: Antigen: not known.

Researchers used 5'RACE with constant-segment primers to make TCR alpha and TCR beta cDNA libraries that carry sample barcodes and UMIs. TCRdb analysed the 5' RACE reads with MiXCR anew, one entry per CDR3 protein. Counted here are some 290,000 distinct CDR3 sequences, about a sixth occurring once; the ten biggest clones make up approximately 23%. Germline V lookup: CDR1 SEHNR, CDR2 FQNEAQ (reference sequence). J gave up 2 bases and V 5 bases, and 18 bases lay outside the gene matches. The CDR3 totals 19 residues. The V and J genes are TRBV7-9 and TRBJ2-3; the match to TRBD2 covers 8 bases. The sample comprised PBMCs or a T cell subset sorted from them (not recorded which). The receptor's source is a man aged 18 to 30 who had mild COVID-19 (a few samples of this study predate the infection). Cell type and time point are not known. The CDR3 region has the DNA TGTGCCAGCAGCGACATCGTACAAGGCTTAGCGGGGCCCACAGATACGCAGTATTTT. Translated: CASSDIVQGLAGPTDTQYF.